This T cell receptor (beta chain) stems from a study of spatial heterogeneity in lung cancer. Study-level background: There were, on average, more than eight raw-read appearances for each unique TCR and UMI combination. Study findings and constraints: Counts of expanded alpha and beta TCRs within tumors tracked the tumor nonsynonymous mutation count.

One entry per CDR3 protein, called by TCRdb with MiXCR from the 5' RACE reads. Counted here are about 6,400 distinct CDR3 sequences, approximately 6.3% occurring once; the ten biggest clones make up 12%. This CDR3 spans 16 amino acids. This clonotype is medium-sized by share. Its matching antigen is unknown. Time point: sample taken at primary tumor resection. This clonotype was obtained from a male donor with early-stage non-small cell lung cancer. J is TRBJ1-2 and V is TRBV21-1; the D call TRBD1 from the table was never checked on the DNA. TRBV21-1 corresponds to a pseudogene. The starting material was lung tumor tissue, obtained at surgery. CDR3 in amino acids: CASTPKQGWANYGYTF. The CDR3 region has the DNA TGTGCCAGCACCCCAAAACAGGGTTGGGCTAACTATGGCTACACCTTC.